The sequence of this T cell receptor (beta chain) was determined in a study of blood T cell repertoires in COVID-19. For the study at large: The United States, Italy and Spain supplied acute and convalescent COVID-19 samples. The cDNA or gDNA used as material had been derived from T cells, B-cell-depleted T cells, or PBMCs.

Authors' analysis steps: From reference gene primer amplification, estimates of nucleated cell counts were derived. The repertoire was sequenced with immunoSEQ multiplex PCR; TCRdb's copy has only in-frame clones and lacks some. The DNA was the basis for D and trimming; V, J and clone size are from that table. The table lists about 210,000 clones, 92% of them singletons, with approximately 1.2% in the top ten. Germline assignment: CDR1 DFQATT and CDR2 SNEGSKA (reference sequence). CDR3 size: 11 residues. Trimming shortened V by 6 bases and J by 2 bases, and 8 bases separated the two germline ends. Material for sequencing was peripheral blood. V is TRBV20-1 and J is TRBJ2-7, with no clear D. The clonotype was recovered from a man aged 30 to 39 with acute or convalescent COVID-19. The CDR3 protein is CSAADTYEQYF. CDR3 nucleotide sequence: TGCAGTGCCGCGGATACCTACGAGCAGTACTTC.